Shown below are 24 T cell receptor beta chains from a single sample sequenced in a study of cytomegalovirus exposure and HLA in healthy donors. PCR was performed using 60 Vbeta and 13 Jbeta primers. The repertoire was sequenced with immunoSEQ multiplex PCR; TCRdb's copy has only in-frame clones and lacks some. The sample has 60,000 to 70,000 clones; 65% to 80% are singletons. The sample consisted of PBMCs. The receptor set was obtained from a woman in her thirties in good health and CMV-seronegative.

This chain uses TRBV25-1 with TRBJ1-6; weak D call: TRBD1 (6 bases). V shed 3 bases and J shed 9 bases, with 12 bases lying between them. This CDR3 has 14 amino acids. The germline gives CDR1 MGHDK, CDR2 SYGVNS. CDR3 in amino acids: CASSEGANSSPLHF. The DNA of the CDR3 is TGTGCCAGCAGTGAGGGGGCGAACAGTTCACCCCTCCACTTT.

The chain uses TRBV9 and TRBJ1-2; D is perhaps TRBD1 (5 bases). V was pared by 3 bases and J by 2 bases, with 8 bases between. Germline-derived CDR1 and CDR2 are SGDLS and YYNGEE. There are 13 residues in the CDR3. CDR3 loop: CASSDQGNYGYTF. CDR3 nucleotides: TGTGCCAGCAGCGACCAGGGAAACTATGGCTACACCTTC.

V usage is TRBV7-2 and J usage is TRBJ1-3; no firm D call. This CDR3 comprises 15 residues. Trimming cost V 1 base and J 4 bases, with 11 bases left between them. Looked up from germline, CDR1 is SGHTA and CDR2 is FQGNSA. CDR3 region: CASSLDMNRGNTIYF. The CDR3 region has the DNA TGTGCCAGCAGCTTAGATATGAACAGAGGAAACACCATATATTTT.

This clone showed up just once. This chain joins TRBV7-2 and TRBJ1-5; 10 positions agree with TRBD1. The V segment lost 0 bases and the J segment 7 bases; nucleotides outside the gene matches: 6. CDR1 and CDR2 (germline): SGHTA, FQGNSA. This CDR3 is built from 16 residues. The CDR3: CASSLAIDRGQQPQHF. CDR3 DNA: TGTGCCAGCAGCTTAGCGATAGACAGGGGGCAGCAGCCCCAGCATTTT.

The V and J genes are TRBV4-3 and TRBJ2-2, with 8 bases lining up with TRBD1. The CDR3 is 16 amino acids. J gave up 6 bases and V 1 base, and 7 bases lay outside the gene matches. The germline CDR1 and CDR2 sequences are LGHNA and YSLEER. The CDR3 spells CASSQAWAGGSGELFF. The CDR3 nucleotides are TGCGCCAGCAGCCAAGCATGGGCAGGGGGCTCCGGGGAGCTGTTTTTT.

V gene TRBV27 combines with J gene TRBJ1-2; 7 bases map to TRBD1. Germline CDR1 MNHEY, CDR2 SMNVEV (reference sequence). This CDR3 comprises 14 residues. With V trimmed by 5 bases and J by 8 bases, 11 bases remained unmatched. CDR3 bases: TGTGCCAGCAGTAGCGACAGGGCGGTTAGGGGCTACACCTTC. This encodes CASSSDRAVRGYTF.

The genes are TRBV2 and TRBJ2-7; D gene unclear. V gave up 4 bases and J gave up 0 bases, with 10 bases separating them. CDR3 length: 14 residues. Germline V gene sequence: CDR1 SNHLY, CDR2 FYNNEI. The CDR3: CASSVGMISYEQYF. CDR3 in DNA: TGTGCCAGCAGTGTGGGCATGATCTCCTACGAGCAGTACTTC.

The chain is built from TRBV10-3 and TRBJ1-1; D not resolved. V was pared by 0 bases and J by 2 bases, with 13 bases between. Germline V gene sequence: CDR1 ENHRY, CDR2 SYGVKD. There are 16 residues in the CDR3. The CDR3 sequence: CAISESIGRDNTEAFF. Here the CDR3 DNA reads TGTGCCATCAGTGAGTCGATCGGGAGGGATAACACTGAAGCTTTCTTT.

The chain joins TRBV6-5 to TRBJ1-1, with 7 bases fitting TRBD1. V lost 7 bases, J lost 5 bases, and 7 bases stayed unmatched. Germline V lookup: CDR1 MNHEY, CDR2 SVGAGI. The length of the CDR3 is 13 residues. The CDR3 sequence: CASMLSQGTEAFF. The CDR3 DNA sequence: TGTGCCAGCATGCTATCACAGGGGACTGAAGCTTTCTTT.

This chain links TRBV28 with TRBJ2-3; D possibly corresponds to TRBD2 (6 bases). This CDR3 spans 13 amino acids. V lost 4 bases and J lost 5, with 10 bases in between. Germline V lookup: CDR1 MDHEN, CDR2 SYDVKM. For the CDR3, the DNA is TGTGCCAGCAGTTGGAGGGAGGTAGATACGCAGTATTTT. Translation gives CASSWREVDTQYF.

The rearrangement uses TRBV19 and TRBJ1-5, with 8 bases that match TRBD1. The CDR3 sequence is 14 residues long. Germline V gives CDR1 LNHDA, CDR2 SQIVND (reference sequence). With 6 bases clipped from V and 2 bases from J, the junction kept 3 bases outside the gene matches. Here the CDR3 reads CASSPTGGNQPQHF. The CDR3 DNA sequence: TGTGCCAGTAGCCCGACAGGGGGCAATCAGCCCCAGCATTTT.

The chain links TRBV6-1 to TRBJ2-2, with a tentative D call TRBD2 (5 bases). The CDR3 length is 14 residues. Trimming shortened V by 7 bases and J by 4 bases, and 13 bases separated the two germline ends. CDR1 MNHNS and CDR2 SASEGT come from the germline V gene. CDR3 protein: CASTVTSGTGELFF. CDR3 bases: TGTGCCAGCACAGTAACTAGTGGCACCGGGGAGCTGTTTTTT.

The table lists this clone with a count of one. This chain uses TRBV19 with TRBJ2-1; D is ambiguous. The CDR3 loop spans 15 amino acids. The ends were cut back, 5 bases at V and 0 bases at J, with 11 bases in the middle. Germline V gene lookup returns CDR1 LNHDA and CDR2 SQIVND (reference sequence). CDR3 DNA sequence: TGTGCCAGTAGTGAGTACAGTGTCTCCTACAATGAGCAGTTCTTC. This codes for CASSEYSVSYNEQFF.

As concerns this clone: The junction does not match germline at one end; this may be a read error. The CDR3 loop reads CANSQEGSGDSPLHF. CDR3 DNA sequence: TGCGCCAACAGCCAAGAGGGGTCAGGGGATTCACCCCTCCACTTT. The chain has TRBV4-1 and TRBJ1-6; D is perhaps TRBD1 (6 bases). There are 15 residues in the CDR3. The germline V gene encodes CDR1 MGHRA and CDR2 YSYEKL.

The V gene is TRBV4-1, the J gene TRBJ1-5; weak D call: TRBD1 (5 bases). Germline values: CDR1 MGHRA, CDR2 YSYEKL. The CDR3 runs 16 residues. The V and J ends lost 0 bases and 9 bases respectively, with 18 bases between them. The CDR3 spells CASSQDSEARRGPQHF. In DNA, the CDR3 is TGCGCCAGCAGCCAAGATAGTGAGGCCCGAAGGGGGCCCCAGCATTTT.

Only one count was recorded for this clone. J is TRBJ1-2 and V is TRBV7-8; 8 bases fit TRBD1. CDR1 and CDR2 from the germline V gene are SGHVS and FQNEAQ. Trimming at V came to 1 base and at J to 4 bases, leaving 2 bases not matched to a gene. CDR3 length: 14 residues. This CDR3 reads CASSLGGQAYGYTF. The CDR3 DNA reads as TGTGCCAGCAGCTTAGGGGGACAGGCCTATGGCTACACCTTC.

J is TRBJ2-7 and V is TRBV29-1; D is perhaps TRBD1 (5 bases). The V end lost 4 bases, the J end lost 3 bases, and 13 bases lay between the germline ends. Germline CDR1 and CDR2: SQVTM and ANQGSEA. This CDR3 has 13 residues. The CDR3 spells CSVVKGQGYEQYF. The CDR3 DNA is TGCAGCGTTGTTAAGGGGCAGGGCTACGAGCAGTACTTC.

The genes are TRBV5-1 and TRBJ1-1; TRBD1 aligns across 7 bases. The V segment lost 0 bases and the J segment 5 bases; nucleotides outside the gene matches: 1. The length of the CDR3 is 13 residues. Germline V gives CDR1 SGHRS, CDR2 YFSETQ. Here the CDR3 DNA reads TGCGCCAGCAGCTTGGAGGGGGCAACTGAAGCTTTCTTT. It yields the protein CASSLEGATEAFF. The full variable domain, with the rest looked up from reference TRBV5-1 and TRBJ1-1, is KAGVTQTPRYLIKTRGQQVTLSCSPISGHRSVSWYQQTPGQGLQFLFEYFSETQRNKGNFPGRFSGRQFSNSRSEMNVSTLELGDSALYLCASSLEGATEAFFGQGTRLTVV.

As concerns this clone: Other DNA sequences in this specimen translate into the identical CDR3. This rearrangement joins TRBV6-5 to TRBJ1-5, with 10 bases lining up with TRBD1. This CDR3 comprises 14 residues. Trimming cost V 4 bases and J 5 bases; bases outside gene matches: 2. CDR1 and CDR2 from the germline V gene are MNHEY and SVGAGI. CDR3 region: CASSWGTGDQPQHF. In nucleotides, the CDR3 is TGTGCCAGCAGTTGGGGGACAGGGGATCAGCCCCAGCATTTT.

The genes are TRBV19 and TRBJ1-6; 7 nucleotides match TRBD1. With 4 bases clipped from V and 7 bases from J, the junction kept 7 bases outside the gene matches. The CDR3 has 15 amino acids. The V gene's germline CDR1 is LNHDA and CDR2 SQIVND (reference sequence). The CDR3 DNA is TGTGCCAGTAGTACTGGACAGGTCCTAAATTCACCCCTCCACTTT. Its translation: CASSTGQVLNSPLHF.

This sequence joins TRBV19 and TRBJ1-2, with no clear D. V was cut by 3 bases and J by 8 bases, with 22 bases left in between. Germline CDR1 LNHDA, CDR2 SQIVND (reference sequence). This CDR3 region has 16 residues. The DNA for the CDR3 is TGTGCCAGTAGTATTAACTACCCACCGGGCCGGGGAGGCTACACCTTC. As protein: CASSINYPPGRGGYTF. Variable domain in full (rest from reference TRBV19 and TRBJ1-2): DGGITQSPKYLFRKEGQNVTLSCEQNLNHDAMYWYRQDPGQGLRLIYYSQIVNDFQKGDIAEGYSVSREKKESFPLTVTSAQKNPTAFYLCASSINYPPGRGGYTFGSGTRLTVV.

This chain uses TRBV6-5 with TRBJ1-2; weak D call: TRBD1 (5 bases). Trimming left V 6 bases short and J 8 bases short, with 13 bases between. The CDR3 length is 12 residues. Germline values: CDR1 MNHEY, CDR2 SVGAGI. CDR3: CASSGRGDGYTF. In DNA, the CDR3 is TGTGCCAGCAGCGGCCGGGGGGACGGCTACACCTTC.

This clone appeared once. This rearrangement joins TRBV5-1 to TRBJ2-2, with D hard to call. Per the germline V gene, CDR1 is SGHRS and CDR2 is YFSETQ. CDR3 length: 15 residues. The V end was cut by 0 bases, the J end by 2 bases, with 8 bases between. CDR3 region: CASSLEPDNTGELFF. In DNA, the CDR3 is TGCGCCAGCAGCTTGGAACCAGATAACACCGGGGAGCTGTTTTTT.

The chain combines TRBV29-1 with TRBJ2-2, with 14 bases matching TRBD2. This CDR3 has 15 residues. Germline values: CDR1 SQVTM, CDR2 ANQGSEA. V shed 5 bases and J 3 bases; nucleotides not matched to a gene: 2. The CDR3, as DNA: TGCAGCGTTAGACTAGCGGGAGGGGACACCGGGGAGCTGTTTTTT. Its translation: CSVRLAGGDTGELFF.